A single sample is the source of the 11 T cell receptor beta chains below, sequenced in a study of response to subunit inactivated influenza vaccine. One entry per CDR3 protein, called by TCRdb with MiXCR from the RT-PCR reads. The data show approximately 680,000 distinct CDR3 sequences, roughly 14% seen once. The sample in question was PBMCs from blood, obtained 12 days after vaccination. The origin of the receptors is a man over 45 who received an inactivated influenza vaccine.

The sample holds many counts of this clonotype. This rearrangement joins TRBV5-1 to TRBJ1-1; 8 bases are shared with TRBD1. V gave up 4 bases and J gave up 1 base; unmatched junction bases: 9. CDR1 is SGHRS, CDR2 YFSETQ, per germline. The CDR3 is made up of 16 amino acids. This CDR3 reads CASSMGPQGGNTEAFF. CDR3 DNA: TGCGCCAGCAGCATGGGACCACAGGGGGGGAACACTGAAGCTTTCTTT.

V gene TRBV7-6 combines with J gene TRBJ2-2; D uncertain. The length of the CDR3 is 16 residues. V lost 4 bases, J lost 0 bases, and 12 bases lay in between. The V gene's germline CDR1 is SGHVS and CDR2 FNYEAQ. CDR3 nucleotide sequence: TGTGCCAGCAGCTCCACCCCAGACACGAACACCGGGGAGCTGTTTTTT. Residues: CASSSTPDTNTGELFF.

The sample holds a few counts of this clonotype. The chain employs TRBV12-3 or TRBV12-4 and TRBJ2-3, with D tentatively TRBD1 or TRBD2 (6 bases each). V lost 8 bases and J lost 0, with 9 bases in between. The CDR3 is made up of 13 amino acids. This CDR3 is CASRGQSTDTQYF. The CDR3 DNA reads TGTGCCAGCCGGGGGCAAAGCACAGATACGCAGTATTTT.

The V and J genes are TRBV27 and TRBJ2-1, with 11 bases that match TRBD2. The CDR3 runs 16 residues. CDR1 is MNHEY, CDR2 SMNVEV, per germline (reference sequence). V lost 4 bases to trimming and J lost 7 bases; unmatched junction nucleotides: 9. CDR3: CASSSSVSGRANEQFF. The DNA of the CDR3 is TGTGCCAGCAGTTCCTCGGTTAGCGGGAGGGCGAATGAGCAGTTCTTC.

In its sample, this clonotype was seen a few times. The chain has TRBV20-1 and TRBJ1-5; D gene uncertain. Germline loops: CDR1 DFQATT, CDR2 SNEGSKA (reference sequence). The V gene lost 6 bases and the J gene lost 2 bases, with 8 bases spanning the gap. This CDR3 spans 12 amino acids. This CDR3 reads CSALRGNQPQHF. The CDR3 DNA reads TGCAGTGCCCTAAGGGGCAATCAGCCCCAGCATTTT.

The V call is TRBV5-1, the J call TRBJ2-7; TRBD2 is a possible D gene (5 bases). The V gene lost 2 bases and the J gene lost 5 bases, with 20 bases spanning the gap. Germline CDR1 is SGHRS and CDR2 is YFSETQ. The length of the CDR3 is 16 residues. The CDR3 bases are TGCGCCAGCAGCTTAGAGCGAACATGCGGAGGAGACGAGCAGTACTTC. Translation: CASSLERTCGGDEQYF. Full variable domain (outside the CDR3, taken from reference TRBV5-1 and TRBJ2-7): KAGVTQTPRYLIKTRGQQVTLSCSPISGHRSVSWYQQTPGQGLQFLFEYFSETQRNKGNFPGRFSGRQFSNSRSEMNVSTLELGDSALYLCASSLERTCGGDEQYFGPGTRLTVT.

There are a few counts of this clonotype. V and J are TRBV7-8 and TRBJ1-2, with D possibly matching TRBD1 (5 bases). Trimming cost V 2 bases and J 7 bases, with 14 bases left between them. This CDR3 comprises 14 residues. In germline, CDR1 is SGHVS, CDR2 FQNEAQ. The CDR3 here is CASSLSGVGGGYTF. In DNA, the CDR3 is TGTGCCAGCAGCTTATCGGGGGTTGGAGGTGGCTACACCTTC.

This clonotype was found a few times. This sequence joins TRBV12-3 or TRBV12-4 and TRBJ1-5; D is ambiguous. V lost 3 bases and J 7 bases, leaving 10 bases between the germline ends. This CDR3 has 13 amino acids. The CDR3 DNA sequence: TGTGCCAGCAGTTTCTCGGTGACACAGCCCCAGCATTTT. Amino acid sequence: CASSFSVTQPQHF.

This clonotype was seen a handful of times. J is TRBJ2-1 and V is TRBV28; TRBD2 might be the D (6 bases). This CDR3 contains 14 residues. The V gene's germline CDR1 is MDHEN and CDR2 SYDVKM. V dropped 7 bases and J dropped 8 bases, with 18 bases sitting between them. The CDR3 DNA reads as TGTGCCAGCACCGTGGGTAGGAGGGCCCATGAGCAGTTCTTC. This sequence encodes CASTVGRRAHEQFF.

J is TRBJ2-1 and V is TRBV7-9; a possible D gene is TRBD2 (6 bases). V dropped 6 bases and J dropped 0 bases, with 15 bases sitting between them. The CDR3 runs 16 residues. Germline CDR1 is SEHNR and CDR2 is FQNEAQ (reference sequence). The CDR3 reads CASRRLSGSSYNEQFF. The CDR3 DNA is TGTGCCAGCAGACGACTTAGCGGTAGCTCCTACAATGAGCAGTTCTTC.

This chain links TRBV11-1 with TRBJ1-2, with a tentative D call TRBD1 (5 bases). This CDR3 comprises 19 residues. The V gene lost 1 base and the J gene lost 5 bases, with 26 bases spanning the gap. The germline CDR1 and CDR2 sequences are SGHAT and FQDESV (reference sequence). The CDR3 here is CASSLGGFGTEDPRYGYTF. The CDR3, as DNA: TGTGCCAGCAGCTTAGGAGGGTTTGGGACGGAGGACCCCAGGTATGGCTACACCTTC.